This entry lists 10 T cell receptor beta chains sequenced from one sample in a study of T cell clones after liver transplantation. The table came from immunoSEQ multiplex PCR; TCRdb's copy has only in-frame clones and leaves some out. The data show more than 7,000 clones, with around 73% seen just once and roughly 51% held by the top ten. The input for sequencing was CD8+ T cells from blood, taken at the 22-month timepoint. The receptors come from a human patient who received a liver transplant. Some T cells could come from the graft donor.

The CDR3 DNA is TGTGCCTCGGAAGGGGCCAGGGTCACAGATACGCAGTATTTT. It codes for CASEGARVTDTQYF. The chain recombines TRBV30 with TRBJ2-3; possibly TRBD1 for D (5 bases). The CDR3 sequence is 14 residues long. Germline lookup yields CDR1 GTSNPN and CDR2 SVGIG (reference sequence). V lost 7 bases, J lost 2 bases, and 16 bases lay in between.

The chain carries TRBV27 and TRBJ2-7; TRBD1 aligns across 7 bases. V lost 5 bases, J lost 4 bases, and 8 bases stayed unmatched. This CDR3 is 14 amino acids long. Per germline, CDR1 MNHEY and CDR2 SMNVEV (reference sequence). CDR3 DNA: TGTGCCAGCAGTCTCCGGGACAGCGCATACGAGCAGTACTTC. Residues: CASSLRDSAYEQYF.

The rearrangement links TRBV27 to TRBJ2-7; D possibly corresponds to TRBD2 (6 bases). The germline gives CDR1 MNHEY, CDR2 SMNVEV (reference sequence). Trimming removed 4 bases at V and 5 bases at J, with 15 bases between. This CDR3 is built from 14 residues. As DNA, the CDR3 is TGTGCCAGCAGTTCTCAAAGGCGCGGGAACGAGCAGTACTTC. Encoded protein: CASSSQRRGNEQYF.

The CDR3 protein is CASSLGTATYEQYF. CDR3 in DNA: TGTGCCAGCAGTTTAGGGACGGCAACCTACGAGCAGTACTTC. The genes are TRBV27 and TRBJ2-7, with D perhaps TRBD1 or TRBD2 (5 bases each). Germline V gene lookup returns CDR1 MNHEY and CDR2 SMNVEV (reference sequence). V dropped 2 bases and J dropped 2 bases, with 10 bases sitting between them. The CDR3 has 14 amino acids.

The gene calls are TRBV6-4 and TRBJ2-7, with a weak D call TRBD1 (6 bases). The CDR3 extends over 15 amino acids. In germline, CDR1 is MRHNA, CDR2 SNTAGT. V lost 8 bases and J lost 1, with 18 bases in between. The CDR3 is CASPRGRHTSYEQYF. CDR3 bases: TGTGCCAGCCCCAGGGGACGCCATACTTCCTACGAGCAGTACTTC.

The chain joins TRBV27 to TRBJ2-1; D is possibly TRBD1 (6 bases). Between the trimmed V and J ends, which lost 6 bases and 9 bases, there was a span of 15 bases. The V gene's germline CDR1 is MNHEY and CDR2 SMNVEV (reference sequence). The CDR3 extends over 13 amino acids. This CDR3 reads CASSLETGSEQFF. The CDR3 region has the DNA TGTGCCAGCAGCCTGGAGACAGGCAGTGAGCAGTTCTTC.

This clone was found once. The chain combines TRBV27 with TRBJ2-3; possibly TRBD2 for D (7 bases). Deletions cut 8 bases from V and 0 bases from J, with 15 bases between. The CDR3 is 15 amino acids. Germline CDR1 reads MNHEY; CDR2 reads SMNVEV (reference sequence). The CDR3 sequence: CASQLGGASTDTQYF. CDR3 nucleotides: TGTGCCAGCCAATTAGGGGGGGCAAGCACAGATACGCAGTATTTT.

The chain couples TRBV6-5 to TRBJ1-4; possible D gene TRBD1, 5 bases. The CDR3 contains 16 residues. Germline assignment: CDR1 MNHEY and CDR2 SVGAGI. V was pared by 2 bases and J by 0 bases, with 10 bases between. CDR3 region: CASSYRDGATNEKLFF. The CDR3 nucleotides are TGTGCCAGCAGTTACCGGGACGGGGCAACTAATGAAAAACTGTTTTTT.

The rearrangement links TRBV27 to TRBJ1-5; no definite D call. Germline assignment: CDR1 MNHEY and CDR2 SMNVEV (reference sequence). Trimming stripped 2 bases from V and 3 bases from J, with 8 bases between. The CDR3 extends over 14 amino acids. Here the CDR3 DNA reads TGTGCCAGCAGTTTAGAAGGGATCAATCAGCCCCAGCATTTT. It yields the protein CASSLEGINQPQHF.

The chain has TRBV30 and TRBJ2-2, with a tentative D call TRBD1 (5 bases). The CDR3 has 14 amino acids. Looked up from germline, CDR1 is GTSNPN and CDR2 is SVGIG (reference sequence). V was cut by 2 bases and J by 6 bases, with 13 bases left in between. For the CDR3, the DNA is TGTGCCTGGAGTATTAGGGGCGTCGCCGGGGAGCTGTTTTTT. Translating it yields CAWSIRGVAGELFF.